This T cell receptor beta chain was sequenced for a study of blood T cells in healthy people across ages. General study results and limits: Age brought a roughly linear fall in TCR beta diversity measured per million T cells.

The CDR3 is made up of 14 amino acids. The V gene's germline CDR1 is PRHDT and CDR2 FYEKMQ (reference sequence). Next came a second PCR, run for about 7 to 12 cycles, which used a sample-barcoded 5' primer along with a J-beta primer mix. Every single cDNA molecule received a tag from a template-switch adaptor with 12 random nucleotides. One entry per CDR3 protein results from TCRdb running MiXCR on the 5' RACE reads. The sample contains fewer than 1.5 million distinct CDR3 sequences, about 40% of which appear only once. Points on this clonotype: Its antigen remains unknown.

The sequencing sample was made of blood. The TCR originated in a woman aged 18-29 years in good health. This sequence joins TRBV13 and TRBJ2-5; D gene uncertain. The assigned J gene may be wrong: the sequence end matches TRBJ2-7 better. CDR3 sequence (DNA): TGTGCCAGCAGCTTACACGGGCAGGTCTACGAGCAGTACTTC. It translates to CASSLHGQVYEQYF.